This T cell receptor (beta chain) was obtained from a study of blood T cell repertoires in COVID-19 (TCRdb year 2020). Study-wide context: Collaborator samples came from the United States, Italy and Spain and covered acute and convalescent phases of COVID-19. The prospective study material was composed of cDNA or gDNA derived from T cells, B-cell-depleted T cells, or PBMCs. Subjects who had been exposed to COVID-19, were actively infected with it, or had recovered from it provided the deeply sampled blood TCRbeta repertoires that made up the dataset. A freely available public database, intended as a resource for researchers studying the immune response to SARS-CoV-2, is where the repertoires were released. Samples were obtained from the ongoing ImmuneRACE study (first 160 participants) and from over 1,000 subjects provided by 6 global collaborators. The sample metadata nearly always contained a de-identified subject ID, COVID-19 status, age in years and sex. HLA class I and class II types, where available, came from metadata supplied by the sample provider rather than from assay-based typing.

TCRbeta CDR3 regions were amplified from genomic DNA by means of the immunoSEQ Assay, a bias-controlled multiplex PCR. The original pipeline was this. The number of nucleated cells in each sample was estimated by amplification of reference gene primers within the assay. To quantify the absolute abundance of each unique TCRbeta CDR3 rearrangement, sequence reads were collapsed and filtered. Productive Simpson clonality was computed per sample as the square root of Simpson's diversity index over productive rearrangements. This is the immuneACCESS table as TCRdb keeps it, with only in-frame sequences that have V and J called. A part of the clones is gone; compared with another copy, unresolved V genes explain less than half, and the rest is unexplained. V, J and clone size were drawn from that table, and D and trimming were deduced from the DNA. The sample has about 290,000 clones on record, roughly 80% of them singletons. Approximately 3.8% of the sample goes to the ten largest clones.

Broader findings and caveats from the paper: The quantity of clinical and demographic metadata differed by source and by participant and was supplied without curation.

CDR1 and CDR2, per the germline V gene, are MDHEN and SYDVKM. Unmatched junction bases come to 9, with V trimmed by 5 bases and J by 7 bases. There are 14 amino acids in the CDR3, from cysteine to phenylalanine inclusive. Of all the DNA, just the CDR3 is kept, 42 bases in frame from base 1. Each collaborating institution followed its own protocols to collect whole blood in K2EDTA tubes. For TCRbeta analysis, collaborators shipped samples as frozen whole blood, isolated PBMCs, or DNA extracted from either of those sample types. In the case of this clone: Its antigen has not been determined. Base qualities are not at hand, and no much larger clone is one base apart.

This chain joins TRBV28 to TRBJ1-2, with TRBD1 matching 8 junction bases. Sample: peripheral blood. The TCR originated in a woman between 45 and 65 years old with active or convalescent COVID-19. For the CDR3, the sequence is CASSQQGDSGGYTF. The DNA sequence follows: TGTGCCAGCAGTCAACAGGGGGATTCGGGTGGCTACACCTTC.